This T cell receptor beta chain was observed in a study of control samples from healthy donors and cancer patients. Assay used: immunoSEQ multiplex PCR; TCRdb lists only in-frame clones, some missing. The sample lists roughly 120,000 clones, about 91% occurring once. This clone appeared a few times. Germline trimming cut 4 bases from V and 4 bases from J; bases unmatched to any gene: 4. The CDR3 covers 14 residues. Germline V lookup: CDR1 LNHDA, CDR2 SQIVND (reference sequence). The TCR was taken from a man aged 35-49 years in good health. This chain joins TRBV19 and TRBJ1-2; 9 bases agree with TRBD1. Sequencing was performed on blood. DNA of the CDR3: TGTGCCAGTAGTAGGGCGGGACAGGGCTATGGCTACACCTTC. It specifies CASSRAGQGYGYTF.